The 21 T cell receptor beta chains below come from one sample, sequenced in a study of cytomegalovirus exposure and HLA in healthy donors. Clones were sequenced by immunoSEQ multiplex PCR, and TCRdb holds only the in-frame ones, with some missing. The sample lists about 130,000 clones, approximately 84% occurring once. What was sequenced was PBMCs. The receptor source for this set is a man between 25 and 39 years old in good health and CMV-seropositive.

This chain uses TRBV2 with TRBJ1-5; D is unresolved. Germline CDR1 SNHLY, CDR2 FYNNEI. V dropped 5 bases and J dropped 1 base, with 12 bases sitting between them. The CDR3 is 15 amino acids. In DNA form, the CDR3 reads TGTGCCAGCAGTAGGAGGGAGGAGAGCAATCAGCCCCAGCATTTT. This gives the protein CASSRREESNQPQHF.

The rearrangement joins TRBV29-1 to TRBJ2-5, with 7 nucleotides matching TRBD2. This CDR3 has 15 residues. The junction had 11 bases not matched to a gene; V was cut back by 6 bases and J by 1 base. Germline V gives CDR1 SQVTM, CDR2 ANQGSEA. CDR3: CSVASGTGSQETQYF. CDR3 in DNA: TGCAGCGTCGCGAGCGGGACCGGCTCCCAAGAGACCCAGTACTTC.

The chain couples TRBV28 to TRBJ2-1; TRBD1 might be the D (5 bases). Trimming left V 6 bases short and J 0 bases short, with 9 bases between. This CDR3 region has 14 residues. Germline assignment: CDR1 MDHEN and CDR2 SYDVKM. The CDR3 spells CASSPGYSYNEQFF. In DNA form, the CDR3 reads TGTGCCAGCAGCCCAGGGTACTCCTACAATGAGCAGTTCTTC.

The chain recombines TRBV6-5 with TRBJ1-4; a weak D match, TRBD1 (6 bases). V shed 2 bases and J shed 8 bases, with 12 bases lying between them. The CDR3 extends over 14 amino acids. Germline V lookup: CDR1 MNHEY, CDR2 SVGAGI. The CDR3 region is CASSYGGAGEKLFF. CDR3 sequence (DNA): TGTGCCAGCAGTTACGGGGGGGCTGGAGAAAAACTGTTTTTT.

Here the CDR3 DNA reads TGTGCCAGTAGTATCAGAGGACTAACCGACTACGAGCAGTACTTC. It codes for CASSIRGLTDYEQYF. This chain connects TRBV19 to TRBJ2-7; tentative D call: TRBD2 (6 bases). Per the germline V gene, CDR1 is LNHDA and CDR2 is SQIVND (reference sequence). Trimming cost V 3 bases and J 3 bases, with 15 bases left between them. This CDR3 is 15 amino acids long.

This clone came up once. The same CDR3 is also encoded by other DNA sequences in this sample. CDR3 protein: CASSLGPGGNTEAFF. CDR3 coding DNA: TGCGCCAGCAGCTTGGGCCCCGGGGGTAACACTGAAGCTTTCTTT. The rearrangement links TRBV5-1 to TRBJ1-1; a weak D match, TRBD1 (5 bases). This CDR3 contains 15 residues. Germline assignment: CDR1 SGHRS and CDR2 YFSETQ. Trimming removed 0 bases at V and 2 bases at J, with 11 bases between.

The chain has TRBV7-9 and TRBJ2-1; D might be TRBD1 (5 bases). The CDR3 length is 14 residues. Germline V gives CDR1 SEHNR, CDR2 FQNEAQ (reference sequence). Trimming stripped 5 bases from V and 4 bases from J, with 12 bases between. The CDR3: CASSPEQEYNEQFF. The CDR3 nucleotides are TGTGCCAGCAGCCCTGAACAGGAATACAATGAGCAGTTCTTC.

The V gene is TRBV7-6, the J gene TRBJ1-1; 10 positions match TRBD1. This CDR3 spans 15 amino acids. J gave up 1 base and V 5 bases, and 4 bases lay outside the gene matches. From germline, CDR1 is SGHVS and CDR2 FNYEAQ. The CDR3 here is CASSPGQGGNTEAFF. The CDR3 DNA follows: TGTGCCAGCAGCCCCGGACAGGGGGGGAACACTGAAGCTTTCTTT.

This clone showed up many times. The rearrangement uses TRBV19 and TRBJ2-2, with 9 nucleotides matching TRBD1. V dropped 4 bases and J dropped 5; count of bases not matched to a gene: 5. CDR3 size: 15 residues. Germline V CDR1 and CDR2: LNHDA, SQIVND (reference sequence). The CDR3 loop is CASSTTGGSTGELFF. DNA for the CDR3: TGTGCCAGTAGTACTACAGGGGGCTCAACCGGGGAGCTGTTTTTT. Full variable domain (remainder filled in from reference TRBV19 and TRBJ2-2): DGGITQSPKYLFRKEGQNVTLSCEQNLNHDAMYWYRQDPGQGLRLIYYSQIVNDFQKGDIAEGYSVSREKKESFPLTVTSAQKNPTAFYLCASSTTGGSTGELFFGEGSRLTVL.

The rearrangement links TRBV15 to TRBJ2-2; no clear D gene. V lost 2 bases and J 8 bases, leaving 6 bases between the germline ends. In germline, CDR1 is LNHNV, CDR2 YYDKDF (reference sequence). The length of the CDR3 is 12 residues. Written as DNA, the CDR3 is TGTGCCACCAGCAGATCCCTGGGGGAGCTGTTTTTT. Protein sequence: CATSRSLGELFF.

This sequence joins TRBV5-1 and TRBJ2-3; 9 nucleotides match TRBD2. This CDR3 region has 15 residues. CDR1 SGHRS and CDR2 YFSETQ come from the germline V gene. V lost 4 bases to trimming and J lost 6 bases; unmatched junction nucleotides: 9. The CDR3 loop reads CASSLTSGIGDTQYF. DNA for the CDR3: TGCGCCAGCAGCCTGACTAGCGGCATAGGGGATACGCAGTATTTT.

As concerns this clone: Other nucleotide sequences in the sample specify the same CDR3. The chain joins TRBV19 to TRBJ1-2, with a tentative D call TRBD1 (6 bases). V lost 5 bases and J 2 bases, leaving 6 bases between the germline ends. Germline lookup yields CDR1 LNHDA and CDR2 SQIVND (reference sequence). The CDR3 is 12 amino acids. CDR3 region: CASSGQNYGYTF. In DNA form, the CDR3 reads TGTGCCAGTAGTGGACAGAACTATGGCTACACCTTC.

The chain's CDR3 is CASSLGPGQGETQYF. The CDR3 nucleotides are TGTGCCAGCAGCTTGGGTCCCGGACAGGGGGAGACCCAGTACTTC. This chain joins TRBV11-3 and TRBJ2-5, with 9 bases identical to TRBD1. The V gene end was trimmed by 3 bases and the J gene end by 5 bases; junction bases not matched to a gene: 7. CDR3 size: 15 residues. Germline CDR1 SGHNT, CDR2 YENEEA.

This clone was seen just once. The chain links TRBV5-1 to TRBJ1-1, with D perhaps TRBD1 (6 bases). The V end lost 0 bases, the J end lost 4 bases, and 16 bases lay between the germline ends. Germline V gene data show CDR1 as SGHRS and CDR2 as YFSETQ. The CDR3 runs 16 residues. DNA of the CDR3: TGCGCCAGCAGCTTGGGCACAGGGCCAACGGGCACTGAAGCTTTCTTT. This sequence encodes CASSLGTGPTGTEAFF.

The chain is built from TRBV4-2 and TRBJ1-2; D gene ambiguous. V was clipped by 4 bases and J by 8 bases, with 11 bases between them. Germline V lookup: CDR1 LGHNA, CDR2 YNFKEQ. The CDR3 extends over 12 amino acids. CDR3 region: CASSLDVGGYTF. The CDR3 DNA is TGTGCCAGCAGCCTAGACGTGGGCGGCTACACCTTC.

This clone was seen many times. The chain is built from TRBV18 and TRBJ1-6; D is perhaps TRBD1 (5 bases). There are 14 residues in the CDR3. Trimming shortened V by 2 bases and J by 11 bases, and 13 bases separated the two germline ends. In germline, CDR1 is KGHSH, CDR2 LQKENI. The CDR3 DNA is TGTGCCAGCTCACCAGAAAACTCAGGGACACCCCTCCACTTT. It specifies CASSPENSGTPLHF.

The CDR3 protein is CASSPPGTSFLGEQYF. The DNA of the CDR3 is TGTGCCAGCTCACCACCCGGGACTAGCTTTTTGGGCGAGCAGTACTTC. J is TRBJ2-7 and V is TRBV18; TRBD2 matches 9 bases. CDR3 size: 16 residues. CDR1 KGHSH and CDR2 LQKENI come from the germline V gene. V shed 0 bases and J 6 bases; nucleotides not matched to a gene: 9.

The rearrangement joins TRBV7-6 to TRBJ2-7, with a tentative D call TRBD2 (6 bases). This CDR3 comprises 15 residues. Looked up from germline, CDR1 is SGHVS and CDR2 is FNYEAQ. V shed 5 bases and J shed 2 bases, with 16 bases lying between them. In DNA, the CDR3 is TGTGCCAGCAGCCCACCGTCGGCGGGGCCCTACGAGCAGTACTTC. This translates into CASSPPSAGPYEQYF.

The CDR3 here is CASSDSPAGGTYEQYF. CDR3 bases: TGTGCCAGCAGTGATTCCCCAGCGGGGGGGACCTACGAGCAGTACTTC. The chain links TRBV5-4 to TRBJ2-7; 10 positions agree with TRBD2. The germline V gene encodes CDR1 SGHNT and CDR2 YYREEE (reference sequence). CDR3 size: 16 residues. V lost 5 bases to trimming and J lost 2 bases; unmatched junction nucleotides: 10.

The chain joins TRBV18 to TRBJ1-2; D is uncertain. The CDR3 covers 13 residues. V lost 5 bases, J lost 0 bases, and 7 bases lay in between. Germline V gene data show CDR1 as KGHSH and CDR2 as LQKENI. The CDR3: CASSTDSNYGYTF. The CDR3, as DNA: TGTGCCAGCTCAACCGACTCTAACTATGGCTACACCTTC. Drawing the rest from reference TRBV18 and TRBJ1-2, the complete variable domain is NAGVMQNPRHLVRRRGQEARLRCSPMKGHSHVYWYRQLPEEGLKFMVYLQKENIIDESGMPKERFSAEFPKEGPSILRIQQVVRGDSAAYFCASSTDSNYGYTFGSGTRLTVV.

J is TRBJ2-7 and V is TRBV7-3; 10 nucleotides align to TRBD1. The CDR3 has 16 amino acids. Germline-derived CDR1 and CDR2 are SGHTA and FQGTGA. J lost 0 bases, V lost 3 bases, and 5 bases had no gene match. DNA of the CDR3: TGTGCCAGCAGCTTGGACGGGACAGGGGCCTCCTACGAGCAGTACTTC. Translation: CASSLDGTGASYEQYF.